This entry concerns a single T cell receptor beta chain. Repertoires were generated with immunoSEQ multiplex PCR, while TCRdb's copy carries only in-frame clones and drops some. The sample holds about 980,000 clones, 76% seen once. This entry comes from a study of shared clonotypes between healthy human individuals. The source of this sequence is a man aged 18-30 years in good health. Input material: memory CD4+ T cells sorted from blood. Subset defined: CD45RA-negative fraction.

CDR3 protein: CASSERASGGTDTQYF. The CDR3 coding sequence is TGTGCCAGCAGTGAAAGGGCTAGCGGGGGCACAGATACGCAGTATTTT. V and J are TRBV2 and TRBJ2-3; TRBD2 aligns across 9 bases. The CDR3 runs to 16 residues. Germline-derived CDR1 and CDR2 are SNHLY and FYNNEI. The V segment lost 2 bases and the J segment 1 base; nucleotides outside the gene matches: 4. Full variable domain (outside the CDR3, taken from reference TRBV2 and TRBJ2-3): EPEVTQTPSHQVTQMGQEVILRCVPISNHLYFYWYRQILGQKVEFLVSFYNNEISEKSEIFDDQFSVERPDGSNFTLKIRSTKLEDSAMYFCASSERASGGTDTQYFGPGTRLTVL.